This T cell receptor (beta chain) was sequenced during a study of T cells in Graves' hyperthyroidism and ophthalmopathy. Looking at the study overall: The authors collected peripheral blood at initial diagnosis, before any treatment. Study results and limitations: Most expanded thyroid clonotypes above 0.001 also appeared in blood.

The hyperthyroidism patients had all been newly diagnosed, and their disease duration was under 2 months. Their ages ranged from 18 to 65 years. Diagnosis relied on clinical symptoms, serum thyroxine and TRAb, thyroid ultrasound and orbital computed tomography. The germline CDR1 and CDR2 sequences are SGHRS and YFSETQ. The CDR3 is 14 amino acids. The V and J ends lost 3 bases and 5 bases respectively, with 14 bases between them. With respect to this clonotype: What it recognizes is unknown.

Amplification yielded TCR beta CDR3 regions, with RNA transcripts as the source. TCR CDR3 regions were first amplified by RT-PCR with HTBI primers. TCRdb passed the multiplex PCR reads through MiXCR, listing each CDR3 protein once. The sample has around 340,000 distinct CDR3 sequences, roughly 21% seen once. This sequence was found in a woman between 50 and 59 years old with Graves' hyperthyroidism. The chain has TRBV5-1 and TRBJ2-5; D is possibly TRBD1 or TRBD2 (6 bases each). Specimen: blood. The DNA of the CDR3 is TGCGCCAGCAGCTCTAGCGCAAGGGGGGAGACCCAGTACTTC. Its translation is CASSSSARGETQYF.